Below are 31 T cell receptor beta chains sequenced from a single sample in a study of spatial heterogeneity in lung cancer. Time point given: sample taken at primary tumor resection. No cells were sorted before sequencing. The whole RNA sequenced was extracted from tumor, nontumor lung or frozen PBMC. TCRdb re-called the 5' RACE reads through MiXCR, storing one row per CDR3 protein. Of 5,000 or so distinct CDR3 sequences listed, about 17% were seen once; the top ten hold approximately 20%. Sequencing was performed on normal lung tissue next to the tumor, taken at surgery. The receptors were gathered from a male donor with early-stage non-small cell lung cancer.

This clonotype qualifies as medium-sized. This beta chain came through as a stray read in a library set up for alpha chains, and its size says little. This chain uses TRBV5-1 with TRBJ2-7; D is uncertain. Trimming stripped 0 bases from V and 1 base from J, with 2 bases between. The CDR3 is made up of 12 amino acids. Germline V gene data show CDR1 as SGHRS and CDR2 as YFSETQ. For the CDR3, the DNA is TGCGCCAGCAGCTTGGTTTCCTACGAGCAGTACGTC. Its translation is CASSLVSYEQYV.

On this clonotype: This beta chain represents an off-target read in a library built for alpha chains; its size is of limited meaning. CDR3 residues: CASLSLRDNYGYTF. The CDR3 DNA reads as TGTGCCAGCCTTTCTCTCCGGGACAACTATGGCTACACCTTC. The gene calls are TRBV7-9 and TRBJ1-2; possibly TRBD1 for D (5 bases). Between the trimmed V and J ends, which lost 8 bases and 2 bases, there was a span of 15 bases. The CDR3 is 14 residues long. CDR1 SEHNR and CDR2 FQNEAQ come from the germline V gene (reference sequence).

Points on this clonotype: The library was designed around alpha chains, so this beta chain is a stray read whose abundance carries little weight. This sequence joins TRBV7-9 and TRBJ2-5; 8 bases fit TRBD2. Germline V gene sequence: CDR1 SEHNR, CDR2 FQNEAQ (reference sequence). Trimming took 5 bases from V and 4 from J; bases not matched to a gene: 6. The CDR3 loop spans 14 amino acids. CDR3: CASSPGGGRETQYF. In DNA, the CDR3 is TGTGCCAGCAGCCCGGGAGGGGGACGAGAGACCCAGTACTTC.

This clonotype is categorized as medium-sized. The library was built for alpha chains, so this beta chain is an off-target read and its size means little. The CDR3 sequence: CSARNGGHGALHF. The CDR3 coding sequence is TGCAGTGCTCGAAACGGCGGCCACGGCGCCCTCCACTTT. This chain uses TRBV20-1 with TRBJ1-6, with D uncertain. CDR1 DFQATT and CDR2 SNEGSKA come from the germline V gene (reference sequence). CDR3 length: 13 amino acids. Deletions cut 5 bases from V and 14 bases from J, with 19 bases between.

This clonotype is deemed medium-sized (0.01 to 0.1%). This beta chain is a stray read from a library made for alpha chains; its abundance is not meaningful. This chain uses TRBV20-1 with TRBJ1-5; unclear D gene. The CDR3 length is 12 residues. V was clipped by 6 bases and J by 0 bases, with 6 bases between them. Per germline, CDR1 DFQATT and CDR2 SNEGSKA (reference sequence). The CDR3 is CSAVFSNQPQHF. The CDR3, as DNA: TGCAGTGCGGTATTTAGCAATCAGCCCCAGCATTTT.

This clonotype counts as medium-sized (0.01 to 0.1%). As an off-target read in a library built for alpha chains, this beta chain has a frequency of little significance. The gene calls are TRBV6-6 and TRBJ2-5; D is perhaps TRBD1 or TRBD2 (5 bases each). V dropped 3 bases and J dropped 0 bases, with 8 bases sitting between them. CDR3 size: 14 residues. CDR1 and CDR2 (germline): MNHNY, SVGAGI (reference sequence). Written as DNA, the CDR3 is TGTGCCAGCAGTTATGGGGGTAACCAAGAGACCCAGTACTTC. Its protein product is CASSYGGNQETQYF.

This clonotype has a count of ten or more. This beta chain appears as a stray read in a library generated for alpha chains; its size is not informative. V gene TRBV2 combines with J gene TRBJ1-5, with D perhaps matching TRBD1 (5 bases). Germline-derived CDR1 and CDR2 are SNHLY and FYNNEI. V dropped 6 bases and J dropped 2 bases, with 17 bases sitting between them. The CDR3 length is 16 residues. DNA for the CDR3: TGTGCCAGCAGGGGTGGGACGATCGGAGGCAATCAGCCCCAGCATTTT. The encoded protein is CASRGGTIGGNQPQHF.

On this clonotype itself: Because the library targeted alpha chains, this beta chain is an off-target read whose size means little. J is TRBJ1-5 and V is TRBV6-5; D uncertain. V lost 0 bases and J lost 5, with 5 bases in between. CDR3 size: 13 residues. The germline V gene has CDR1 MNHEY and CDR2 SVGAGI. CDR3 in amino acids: CASSYSRDQPQHF. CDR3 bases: TGTGCCAGCAGTTACTCGCGGGATCAGCCCCAGCATTTT.

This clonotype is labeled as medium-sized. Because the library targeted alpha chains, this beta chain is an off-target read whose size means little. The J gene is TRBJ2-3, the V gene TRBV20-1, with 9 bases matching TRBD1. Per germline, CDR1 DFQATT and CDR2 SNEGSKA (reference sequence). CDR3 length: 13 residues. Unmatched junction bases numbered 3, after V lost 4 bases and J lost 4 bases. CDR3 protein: CSAKTGGADTQYF. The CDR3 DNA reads TGCAGTGCTAAAACAGGGGGCGCAGATACGCAGTATTTT.

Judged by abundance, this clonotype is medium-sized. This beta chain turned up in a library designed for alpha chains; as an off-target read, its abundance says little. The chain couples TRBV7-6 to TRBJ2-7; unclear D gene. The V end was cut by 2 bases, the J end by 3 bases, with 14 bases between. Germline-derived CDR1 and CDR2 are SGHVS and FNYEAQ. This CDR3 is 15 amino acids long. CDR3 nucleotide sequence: TGTGCCAGCAGCTTATCCCAATACGATCACTACGAGCAGTACTTC. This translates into CASSLSQYDHYEQYF.

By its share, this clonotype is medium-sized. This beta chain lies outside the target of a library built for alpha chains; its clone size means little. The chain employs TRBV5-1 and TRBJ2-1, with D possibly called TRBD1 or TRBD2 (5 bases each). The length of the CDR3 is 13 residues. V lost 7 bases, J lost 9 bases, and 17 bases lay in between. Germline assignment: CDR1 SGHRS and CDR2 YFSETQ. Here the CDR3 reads CASELGLGGEQFF. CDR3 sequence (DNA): TGCGCCAGCGAGCTAGGCCTTGGGGGTGAGCAGTTCTTC. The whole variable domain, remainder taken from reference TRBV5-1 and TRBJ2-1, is KAGVTQTPRYLIKTRGQQVTLSCSPISGHRSVSWYQQTPGQGLQFLFEYFSETQRNKGNFPGRFSGRQFSNSRSEMNVSTLELGDSALYLCASELGLGGEQFFGPGTRLTVL.

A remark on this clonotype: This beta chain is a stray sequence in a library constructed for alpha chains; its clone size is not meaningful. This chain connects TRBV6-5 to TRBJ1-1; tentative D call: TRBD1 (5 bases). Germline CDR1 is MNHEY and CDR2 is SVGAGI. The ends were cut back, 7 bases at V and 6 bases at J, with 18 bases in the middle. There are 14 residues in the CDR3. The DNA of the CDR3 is TGTGCCAGCATCCCCGGGGGGGAAGTTGCTGAAGCTTTCTTT. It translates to CASIPGGEVAEAFF.

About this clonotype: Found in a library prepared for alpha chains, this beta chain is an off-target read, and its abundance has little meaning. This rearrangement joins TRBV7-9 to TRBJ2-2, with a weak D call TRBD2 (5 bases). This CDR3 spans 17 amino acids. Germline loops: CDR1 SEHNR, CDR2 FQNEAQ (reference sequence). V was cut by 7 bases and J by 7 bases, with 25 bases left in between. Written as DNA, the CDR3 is TGTGCCAGCACTACCATGAGGGCCCAGCAAGCCCACGGGGAGCTGTTTTTT. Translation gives CASTTMRAQQAHGELFF.

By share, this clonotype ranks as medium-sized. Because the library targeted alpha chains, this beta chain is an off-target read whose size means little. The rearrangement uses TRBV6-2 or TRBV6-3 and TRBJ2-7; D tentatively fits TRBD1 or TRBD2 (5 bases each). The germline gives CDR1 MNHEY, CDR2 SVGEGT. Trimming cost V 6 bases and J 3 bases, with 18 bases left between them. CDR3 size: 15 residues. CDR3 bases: TGTGCCAGCAGGGAATCCGGGACCAGAGTCTACGAGCAGTACTTC. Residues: CASRESGTRVYEQYF.

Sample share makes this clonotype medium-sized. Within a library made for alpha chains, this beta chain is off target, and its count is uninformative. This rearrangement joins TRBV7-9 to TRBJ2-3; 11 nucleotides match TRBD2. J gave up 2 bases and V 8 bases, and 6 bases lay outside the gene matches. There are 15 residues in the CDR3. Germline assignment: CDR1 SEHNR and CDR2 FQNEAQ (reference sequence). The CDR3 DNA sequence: TGTGCCAGCGCTAGCGGGGGGACGATCACAGATACGCAGTATTTT. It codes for CASASGGTITDTQYF.

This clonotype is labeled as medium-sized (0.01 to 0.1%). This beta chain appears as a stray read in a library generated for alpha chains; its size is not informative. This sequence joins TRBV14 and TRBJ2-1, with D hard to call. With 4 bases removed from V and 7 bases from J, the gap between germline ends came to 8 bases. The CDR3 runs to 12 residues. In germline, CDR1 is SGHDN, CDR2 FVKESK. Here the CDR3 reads CASSLFRNEQFF. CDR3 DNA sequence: TGTGCCAGCAGCCTTTTTCGGAATGAGCAGTTCTTC.

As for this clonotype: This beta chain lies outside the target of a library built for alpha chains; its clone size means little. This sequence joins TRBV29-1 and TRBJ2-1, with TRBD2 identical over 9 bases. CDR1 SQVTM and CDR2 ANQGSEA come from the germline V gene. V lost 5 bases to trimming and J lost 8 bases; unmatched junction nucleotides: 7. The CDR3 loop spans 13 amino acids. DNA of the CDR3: TGCAGCGTTTCGGCGGGAGGGATATATGAGCAGTTCTTC. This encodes CSVSAGGIYEQFF.

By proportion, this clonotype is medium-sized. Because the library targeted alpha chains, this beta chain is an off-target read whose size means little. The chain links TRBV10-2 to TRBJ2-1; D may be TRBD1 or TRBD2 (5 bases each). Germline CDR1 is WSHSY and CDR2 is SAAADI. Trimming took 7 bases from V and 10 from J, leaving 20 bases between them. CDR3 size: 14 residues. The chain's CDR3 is CASTPRGEQEEQFF. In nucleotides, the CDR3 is TGCGCCAGCACCCCGAGAGGGGAGCAGGAGGAGCAGTTCTTC.

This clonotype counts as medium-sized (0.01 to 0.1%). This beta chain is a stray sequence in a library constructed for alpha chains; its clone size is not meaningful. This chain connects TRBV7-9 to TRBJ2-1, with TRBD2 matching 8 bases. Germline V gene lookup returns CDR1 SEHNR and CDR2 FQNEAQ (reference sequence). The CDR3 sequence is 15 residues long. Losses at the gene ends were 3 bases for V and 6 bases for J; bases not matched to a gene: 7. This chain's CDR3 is CASSFGGVGVNEQFF. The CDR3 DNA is TGTGCCAGCAGCTTCGGGGGGGTCGGTGTCAATGAGCAGTTCTTC.

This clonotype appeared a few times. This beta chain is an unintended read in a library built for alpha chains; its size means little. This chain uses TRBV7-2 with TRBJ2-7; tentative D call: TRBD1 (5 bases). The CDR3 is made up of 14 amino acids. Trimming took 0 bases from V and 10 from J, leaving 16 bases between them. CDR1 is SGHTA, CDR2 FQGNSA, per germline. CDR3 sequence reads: CASSLATRQGFQYF. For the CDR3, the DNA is TGTGCCAGCAGCTTAGCGACAAGGCAGGGATTTCAGTACTTC.

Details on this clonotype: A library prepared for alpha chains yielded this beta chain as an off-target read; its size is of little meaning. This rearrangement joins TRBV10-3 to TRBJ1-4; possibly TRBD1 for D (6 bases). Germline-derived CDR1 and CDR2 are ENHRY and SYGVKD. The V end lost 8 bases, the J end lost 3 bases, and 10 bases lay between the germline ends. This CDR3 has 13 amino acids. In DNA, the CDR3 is TGTGCCATCGGCAGGGGCCCTAATGAAAAACTGTTTTTT. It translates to CAIGRGPNEKLFF.

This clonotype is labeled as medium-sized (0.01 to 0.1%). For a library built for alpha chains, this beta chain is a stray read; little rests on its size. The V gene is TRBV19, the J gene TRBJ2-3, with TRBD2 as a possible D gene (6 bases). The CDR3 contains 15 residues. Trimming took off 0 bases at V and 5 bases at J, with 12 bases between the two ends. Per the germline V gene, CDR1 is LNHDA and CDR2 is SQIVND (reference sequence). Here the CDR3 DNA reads TGTGCCAGTAGTATAGAAGGCGGGACGGGAGATACGCAGTATTTT. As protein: CASSIEGGTGDTQYF.

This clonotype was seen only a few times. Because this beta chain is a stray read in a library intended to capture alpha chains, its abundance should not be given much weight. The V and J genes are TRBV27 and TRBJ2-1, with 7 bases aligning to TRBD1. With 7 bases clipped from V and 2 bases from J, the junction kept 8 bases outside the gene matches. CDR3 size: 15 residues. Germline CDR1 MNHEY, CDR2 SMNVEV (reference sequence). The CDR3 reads CASTKTGNPYNEQFF. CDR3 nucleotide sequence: TGTGCCAGCACCAAGACAGGGAATCCCTACAATGAGCAGTTCTTC.

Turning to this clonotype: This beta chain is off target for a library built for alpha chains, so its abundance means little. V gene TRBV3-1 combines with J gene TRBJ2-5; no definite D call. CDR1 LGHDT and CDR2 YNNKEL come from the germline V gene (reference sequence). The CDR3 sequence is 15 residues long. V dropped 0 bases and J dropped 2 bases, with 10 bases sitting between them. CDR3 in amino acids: CASSQEARPQETQYF. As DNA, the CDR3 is TGTGCCAGCAGCCAAGAAGCCAGGCCGCAAGAGACCCAGTACTTC.

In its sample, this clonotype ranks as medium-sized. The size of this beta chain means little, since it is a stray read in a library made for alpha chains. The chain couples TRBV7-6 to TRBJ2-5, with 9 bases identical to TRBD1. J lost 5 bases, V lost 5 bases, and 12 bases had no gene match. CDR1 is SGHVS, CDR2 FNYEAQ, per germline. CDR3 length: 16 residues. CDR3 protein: CASSPQSQGAGETQYF. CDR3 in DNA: TGTGCCAGCAGCCCGCAATCACAGGGGGCCGGGGAGACCCAGTACTTC.

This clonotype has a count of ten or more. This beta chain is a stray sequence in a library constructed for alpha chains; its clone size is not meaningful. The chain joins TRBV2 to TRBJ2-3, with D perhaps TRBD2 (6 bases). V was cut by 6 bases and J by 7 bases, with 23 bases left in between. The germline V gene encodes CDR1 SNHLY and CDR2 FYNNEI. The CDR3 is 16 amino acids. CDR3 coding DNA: TGTGCCAGCAGGGCGGGGTTAGCGGCCGGTCTGAATACGCAGTATTTT. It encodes CASRAGLAAGLNTQYF.

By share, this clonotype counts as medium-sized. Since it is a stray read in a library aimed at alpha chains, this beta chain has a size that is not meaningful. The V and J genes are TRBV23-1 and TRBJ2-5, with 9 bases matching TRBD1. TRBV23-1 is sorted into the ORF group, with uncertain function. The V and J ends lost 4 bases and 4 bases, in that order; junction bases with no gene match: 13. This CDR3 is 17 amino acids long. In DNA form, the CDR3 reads TGCGCCAGCAGTCGGTTCGTCCTGGGACAGGGAGGAGAGACCCAGTACTTC. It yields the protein CASSRFVLGQGGETQYF.

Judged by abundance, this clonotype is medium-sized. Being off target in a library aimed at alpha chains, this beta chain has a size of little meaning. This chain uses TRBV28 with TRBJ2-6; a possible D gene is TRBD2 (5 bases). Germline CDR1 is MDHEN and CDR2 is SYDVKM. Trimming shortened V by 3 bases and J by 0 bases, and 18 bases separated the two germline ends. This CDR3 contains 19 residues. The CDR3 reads CASSFPSNGGGSGANVLTF. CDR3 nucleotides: TGTGCCAGCAGTTTTCCTTCTAACGGCGGAGGCTCTGGGGCCAACGTCCTGACTTTC.

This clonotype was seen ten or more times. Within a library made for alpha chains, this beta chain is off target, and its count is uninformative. The CDR3 region is CASNNREPYNEQFF. CDR3 nucleotides: TGTGCCAGCAATAACAGGGAACCATACAATGAGCAGTTCTTC. The chain recombines TRBV2 with TRBJ2-1, with D possibly being TRBD1 (6 bases). Germline V CDR1 and CDR2: SNHLY, FYNNEI. Trimming shortened V by 7 bases and J by 4 bases, and 14 bases separated the two germline ends. The CDR3 is made up of 14 amino acids.

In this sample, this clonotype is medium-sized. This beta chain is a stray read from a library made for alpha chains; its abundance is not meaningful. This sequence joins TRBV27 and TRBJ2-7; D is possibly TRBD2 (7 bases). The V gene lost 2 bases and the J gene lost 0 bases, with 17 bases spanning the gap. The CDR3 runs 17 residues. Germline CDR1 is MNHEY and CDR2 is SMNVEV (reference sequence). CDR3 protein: CASSLAGAGSHSYEQYF. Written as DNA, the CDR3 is TGTGCCAGCAGTTTAGCGGGGGCGGGGTCCCACTCCTACGAGCAGTACTTC.

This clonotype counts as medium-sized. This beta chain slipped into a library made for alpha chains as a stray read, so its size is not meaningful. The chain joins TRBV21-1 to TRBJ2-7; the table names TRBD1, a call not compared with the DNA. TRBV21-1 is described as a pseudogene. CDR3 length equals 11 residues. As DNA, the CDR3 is TGTGCCAGCAGATCCCCCGGGGTGAAGTACGTC. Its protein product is CASRSPGVKYV.